Listed below are T cell receptor beta chains from one sample, sequenced in a study of cytomegalovirus exposure and HLA in healthy donors. Generated by immunoSEQ multiplex PCR, the TCRdb table keeps only in-frame clones and is missing some. The table has approximately 210,000 clones, 70% to 80% seen once; the top ten hold around 1.5%. What was sequenced was PBMCs. The receptor set was obtained from a woman between 45 and 60 years old in good health and CMV-seronegative. Both conserved end residues are part of each CDR3. Fields, in order: J gene, V gene, clone size, D gene, CDR3 protein, CDR3 DNA. The D gene is left open where the match is weak. Expanded clones are given a class, and other clones once, few, many or no size at all.

J: TRBJ1-4
V: TRBV7-2
size: -
D: TRBD1
CDR3: CASSLIGQGAGEEKLFF
DNA: TGTGCCAGCAGCTTAATAGGACAGGGGGCCGGGGAAGAAAAACTGTTTTTT

J: TRBJ2-3
V: TRBV4-1
size: -
D: TRBD2
CDR3: CASSSNSGSRADTQYF
DNA: TGCGCCAGCAGCTCAAACAGCGGGAGTCGGGCAGATACGCAGTATTTT

J: TRBJ2-1
V: TRBV2
size: -
D: -
CDR3: CASSSGTLNNEQFF
DNA: TGTGCCAGCAGTTCCGGGACACTAAACAATGAGCAGTTCTTC

J: TRBJ1-4
V: TRBV2
size: few
D: -
CDR3: CASSNGLNNEKLFF
DNA: TGTGCCAGCAGTAACGGACTGAATAATGAAAAACTGTTTTTT

J: TRBJ2-1
V: TRBV7-8
size: -
D: -
CDR3: CASWTDSSYNEQFF
DNA: TGTGCCAGTTGGACAGATAGCTCCTACAATGAGCAGTTCTTC

J: TRBJ2-5
V: TRBV25-1
size: -
D: -
CDR3: CASSDRNSPPEEQYF
DNA: TGTGCCAGCAGTGATCGGAACAGCCCCCCGGAGGAGCAGTACTTC

J: TRBJ1-2
V: TRBV7-9
size: -
D: -
CDR3: CASSLSSGIWGYTF
DNA: TGTGCCAGCAGCTTATCCTCCGGGATATGGGGCTACACCTTC

J: TRBJ2-7
V: TRBV7-6
size: -
D: -
CDR3: CASSLGAGSYEQYF
DNA: TGTGCCAGCAGCTTAGGGGCGGGATCCTACGAGCAGTACTTC

J: TRBJ2-3
V: TRBV7-8
size: -
D: TRBD2
CDR3: CASSRPGLAGPTDTQYF
DNA: TGTGCCAGCAGCAGACCCGGACTAGCGGGGCCCACAGATACGCAGTATTTT

J: TRBJ2-5
V: TRBV11-1
size: once
D: -
CDR3: CASSLFEGETQYF
DNA: TGTGCCAGCAGCTTATTCGAGGGAGAGACCCAGTACTTC

J: TRBJ1-5
V: TRBV6-1
size: -
D: TRBD1
CDR3: CASTGQGSQPQHF
DNA: TGTGCCAGCACAGGACAGGGTAGTCAGCCCCAGCATTTT

J: TRBJ2-7
V: TRBV29-1
size: -
D: -
CDR3: CSVGGTATYEQYF
DNA: TGCAGCGTTGGCGGGACTGCAACCTACGAGCAGTACTTC

J: TRBJ2-2
V: TRBV6-5
size: -
D: -
CDR3: CASSYSAFTGELFF
DNA: TGTGCCAGCAGTTACTCCGCGTTCACCGGGGAGCTGTTTTTT

J: TRBJ1-5
V: TRBV27
size: -
D: -
CDR3: CASSPQRAGYQPQHF
DNA: TGTGCCAGCAGTCCACAAAGGGCAGGGTATCAGCCCCAGCATTTT

J: TRBJ1-6
V: TRBV18
size: -
D: -
CDR3: CASSPLPATGNSPLHF
DNA: TGTGCCAGCTCACCGCTACCAGCGACGGGGAATTCACCCCTCCACTTT

J: TRBJ2-7
V: TRBV7-9
size: -
D: -
CDR3: CASSSDREGEQYF
DNA: TGTGCCAGCAGCTCGGACAGGGAGGGCGAGCAGTACTTC

J: TRBJ1-1
V: TRBV5-1
size: few
D: -
CDR3: CASSLGVDTEAFF
DNA: TGCGCCAGCAGCTTAGGGGTAGACACTGAAGCTTTCTTT

J: TRBJ1-5
V: TRBV2
size: -
D: -
CDR3: CASSDRGRDQPQHF
DNA: TGTGCCAGCAGTGACAGGGGAAGGGATCAGCCCCAGCATTTT

J: TRBJ1-2
V: TRBV30
size: -
D: -
CDR3: CAWSDDAGIYGYTF
DNA: TGTGCCTGGAGTGACGACGCGGGCATCTATGGCTACACCTTC

J: TRBJ1-2
V: TRBV2
size: once
D: -
CDR3: CASSEDVLFLQHIFYGYTF
DNA: TGTGCCAGCAGTGAAGATGTTCTCTTTCTGCAACACATATTCTATGGCTACACCTTC

J: TRBJ2-2
V: TRBV5-1
size: -
D: -
CDR3: CASNRDSGELFF
DNA: TGCGCCAGCAACAGGGATTCCGGGGAGCTGTTTTTT

J: TRBJ2-5
V: TRBV27
size: -
D: -
CDR3: CASSYRYQETQYF
DNA: TGTGCCAGCAGTTACAGGTACCAAGAGACCCAGTACTTC

J: TRBJ1-1
V: TRBV18
size: -
D: TRBD1
CDR3: CASSPLGQGAVSTEAFF
DNA: TGTGCCAGCTCACCCCTGGGACAGGGGGCGGTTAGCACTGAAGCTTTCTTT

J: TRBJ1-2
V: TRBV18
size: -
D: TRBD1
CDR3: CASSPRQQGYGYTF
DNA: TGTGCCAGCTCACCAAGACAACAGGGGTATGGCTACACCTTC

J: TRBJ2-2
V: TRBV6-5
size: -
D: -
CDR3: CASSPGEASTGELFF
DNA: TGTGCCAGCAGCCCCGGGGAGGCGAGCACCGGGGAGCTGTTTTTT

J: TRBJ1-1
V: TRBV19
size: -
D: TRBD1
CDR3: CASIPQGQGIVHTEAFF
DNA: TGTGCCAGTATACCGCAAGGACAGGGGATAGTGCACACTGAAGCTTTCTTT

J: TRBJ2-5
V: TRBV6-5
size: once
D: -
CDR3: CASSSRLRETQYF
DNA: TGTGCCAGCAGTAGCAGGCTTAGGGAGACCCAGTACTTC

J: TRBJ1-5
V: TRBV18
size: -
D: -
CDR3: CASSPDRVNQPQHF
DNA: TGTGCCAGCTCGCCCGACAGAGTCAATCAGCCCCAGCATTTT

J: TRBJ2-1
V: TRBV18
size: -
D: -
CDR3: CASSPGGIWQFF
DNA: TGTGCCAGCTCACCCGGAGGGATCTGGCAGTTCTTC

J: TRBJ1-6
V: TRBV6-6
size: -
D: TRBD1
CDR3: CASSTLGTGYGSPLHF
DNA: TGTGCCAGCAGTACTCTAGGGACAGGCTATGGTTCACCCCTCCACTTT

J: TRBJ1-2
V: TRBV16
size: -
D: -
CDR3: CASSPRDKLKANYGYTF
DNA: TGTGCCAGCAGCCCCCGGGACAAATTGAAAGCTAACTATGGCTACACCTTC

J: TRBJ2-2
V: TRBV4-2
size: -
D: -
CDR3: CASSQPIGQSPTGELFF
DNA: TGTGCCAGCAGCCAACCAATAGGACAGAGCCCCACTGGGGAGCTGTTTTTT

J: TRBJ2-7
V: TRBV9
size: -
D: TRBD2
CDR3: CASSVAGGVTEQYF
DNA: TGTGCCAGCAGCGTAGCCGGGGGGGTCACCGAGCAGTACTTC

J: TRBJ1-2
V: TRBV15
size: once
D: TRBD1
CDR3: CATSSWDRANYGYTF
DNA: TGTGCCACCAGCAGCTGGGACAGGGCAAACTATGGCTACACCTTC

J: TRBJ2-5
V: TRBV5-1
size: -
D: -
CDR3: CASLANPQEKETQYF
DNA: TGCGCCAGCCTAGCGAACCCACAAGAAAAAGAGACCCAGTACTTC

J: TRBJ2-2
V: TRBV7-2
size: -
D: TRBD2
CDR3: CASSKGRGAGGSTGELFF
DNA: TGTGCCAGCAGCAAAGGACGGGGAGCGGGGGGTTCAACCGGGGAGCTGTTTTTT

J: TRBJ2-7
V: TRBV11-2
size: -
D: -
CDR3: CASSLAFASYEQYF
DNA: TGTGCCAGCAGCTTAGCCTTCGCCAGCTACGAGCAGTACTTC

J: TRBJ2-1
V: TRBV5-4
size: -
D: -
CDR3: CASSLGGRGGGGEQFF
DNA: TGTGCCAGCAGCTTAGGGGGGCGAGGGGGGGGTGGTGAGCAGTTCTTC

J: TRBJ2-3
V: TRBV10-3
size: -
D: TRBD2
CDR3: CAINAGAWTDTQYF
DNA: TGTGCCATCAATGCGGGAGCGTGGACAGATACGCAGTATTTT

J: TRBJ2-3
V: TRBV9
size: -
D: -
CDR3: CASSVDQGRGDTQYF
DNA: TGTGCCAGCAGCGTAGACCAGGGGCGGGGGGATACGCAGTATTTT

J: TRBJ2-5
V: TRBV5-1
size: few
D: -
CDR3: CASSLGREETQYF
DNA: TGCGCCAGCAGCTTGGGCAGGGAAGAGACCCAGTACTTC

J: TRBJ1-1
V: TRBV5-4
size: few
D: -
CDR3: CASSRGQKNTEAFF
DNA: TGTGCCAGCAGCCGTGGACAGAAGAACACTGAAGCTTTCTTT

J: TRBJ2-7
V: TRBV7-2
size: -
D: -
CDR3: CASSFEKGGEQYF
DNA: TGTGCCAGCAGCTTCGAAAAGGGAGGCGAGCAGTACTTC

J: TRBJ1-1
V: TRBV28
size: -
D: TRBD1
CDR3: CASSLGTGEAFF
DNA: TGTGCCAGCAGTTTAGGGACAGGAGAAGCTTTCTTT

J: TRBJ1-4
V: TRBV7-9
size: -
D: TRBD1
CDR3: CASSSPGTGPEKLFF
DNA: TGTGCCAGCAGCTCACCCGGGACAGGGCCTGAAAAACTGTTTTTT

J: TRBJ1-2
V: TRBV7-9
size: once
D: -
CDR3: CASSLDSLYGYTF
DNA: TGTGCCAGCAGCTTAGACTCTCTCTATGGCTACACCTTC

J: TRBJ2-2
V: TRBV29-1
size: -
D: -
CDR3: CSVVPGGTGELFF
DNA: TGCAGCGTTGTCCCAGGGGGGACCGGGGAGCTGTTTTTT

J: TRBJ2-2
V: TRBV7-2
size: -
D: TRBD1
CDR3: CASSPRTGANTGELFF
DNA: TGTGCCAGCAGCCCCCGGACAGGGGCGAACACCGGGGAGCTGTTTTTT

J: TRBJ1-3
V: TRBV28
size: -
D: -
CDR3: CASRGQPSGNTIYF
DNA: TGTGCCAGCAGAGGACAGCCCTCTGGAAACACCATATATTTT

J: TRBJ1-1
V: TRBV27
size: -
D: -
CDR3: CASRFRGNTEAFF
DNA: TGTGCCAGCAGGTTCCGGGGGAACACTGAAGCTTTCTTT

J: TRBJ2-7
V: TRBV5-8
size: few
D: -
CDR3: CASSSGRITSYEQYF
DNA: TGTGCCAGCAGCTCCGGCCGGATTACTAGCTACGAGCAGTACTTC

J: TRBJ2-7
V: TRBV10-3
size: -
D: TRBD1
CDR3: CAARQGAGEQYF
DNA: TGTGCCGCTCGACAGGGTGCGGGCGAGCAGTACTTC

J: TRBJ1-3
V: TRBV6-6
size: -
D: -
CDR3: CASSYRLSAPNTIYF
DNA: TGTGCCAGCAGTTATCGACTTAGCGCCCCTAACACCATATATTTT

J: TRBJ1-1
V: TRBV19
size: -
D: -
CDR3: CASSIPLPTGTKAFF
DNA: TGTGCCAGTAGTATCCCCCTCCCCACAGGGACGAAAGCTTTCTTT